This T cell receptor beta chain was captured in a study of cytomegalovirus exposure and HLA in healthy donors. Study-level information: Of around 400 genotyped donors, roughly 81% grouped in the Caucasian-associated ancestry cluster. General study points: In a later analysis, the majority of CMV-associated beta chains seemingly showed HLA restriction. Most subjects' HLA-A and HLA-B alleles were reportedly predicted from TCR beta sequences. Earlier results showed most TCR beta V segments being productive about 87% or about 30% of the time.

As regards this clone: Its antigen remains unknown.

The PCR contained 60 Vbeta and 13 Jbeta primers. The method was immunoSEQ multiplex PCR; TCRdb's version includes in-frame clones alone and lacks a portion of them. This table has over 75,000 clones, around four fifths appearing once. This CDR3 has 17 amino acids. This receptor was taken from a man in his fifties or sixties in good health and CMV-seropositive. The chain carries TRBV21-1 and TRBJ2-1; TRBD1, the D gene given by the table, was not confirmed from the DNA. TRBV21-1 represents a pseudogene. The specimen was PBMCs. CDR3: CASSKRSYRVGYNEQFF. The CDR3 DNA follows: TGTGCCAGCAGCAAAAGGTCTTACAGGGTTGGCTACAATGAGCAGTTCTTC.